One sample yielded the 17 T cell receptor beta chains listed below, sequenced in a study of blood T cell repertoires in COVID-19. Libraries were prepared by immunoSEQ multiplex PCR; TCRdb keeps only in-frame clonotypes and omits some of them. Of under 500,000 clones in the sample, around 89% were seen once. Sequencing input: peripheral blood. The receptors come from a woman aged 25 to 39 with acute or convalescent COVID-19.

The rearrangement uses TRBV4-1 and TRBJ2-7, with D unresolved. V was trimmed by 0 bases and J by 4 bases, leaving 16 bases between them. Germline CDR1 MGHRA, CDR2 YSYEKL. The CDR3 contains 16 residues. The CDR3 spells CASSQDLYQSKYEQYF. The DNA for the CDR3 is TGCGCCAGCAGCCAAGATCTGTATCAGTCCAAATACGAGCAGTACTTC.

The chain recombines TRBV27 with TRBJ1-2; a possible D gene is TRBD1 (5 bases). This CDR3 has 16 amino acids. The germline V and J ends were trimmed by 3 bases and 3 bases, with 17 bases remaining between them. The germline gives CDR1 MNHEY, CDR2 SMNVEV (reference sequence). The CDR3 region has the DNA TGTGCCAGCAGTTTTGCACCCTCCGCAGGGCACTATGGCTACACCTTC. Protein: CASSFAPSAGHYGYTF.

The gene calls are TRBV24-1 and TRBJ2-3; 8 bases match TRBD1. V was pared by 3 bases and J by 6 bases, with 10 bases of the junction left unmatched. Germline values: CDR1 KGHDR, CDR2 SFDVKD. The CDR3 spans 16 residues. The CDR3 reads CATSDPPLAGGDTQYF. The CDR3 nucleotides are TGTGCCACCAGTGATCCGCCCCTCGCAGGGGGCGATACGCAGTATTTT.

This chain links TRBV7-3 with TRBJ2-3, with D perhaps TRBD2 (6 bases). Trimming cost V 4 bases and J 0 bases, with 17 bases left between them. In germline, CDR1 is SGHTA, CDR2 FQGTGA. This CDR3 contains 17 residues. The CDR3 nucleotides are TGTGCCAGCAGCTCAGGGATAGCGGAAACTAGCACAGATACGCAGTATTTT. It translates to CASSSGIAETSTDTQYF.

This chain joins TRBV11-2 and TRBJ1-1; a possible D gene is TRBD1 (6 bases). Trimming took off 5 bases at V and 7 bases at J, with 8 bases between the two ends. The CDR3 runs 11 residues. Germline CDR1 SGHAT, CDR2 FQNNGV. The CDR3 DNA reads TGTGCCAGCAGCCCGGACAGTGAAGCTTTCTTT. It specifies CASSPDSEAFF.

The V and J genes are TRBV5-4 and TRBJ2-3, with 7 bases aligning to TRBD1. CDR3 length: 13 amino acids. V trimming: 4 bases; J trimming: 5 bases; junction bases outside the gene matches: 4. Germline CDR1 reads SGHNT; CDR2 reads YYREEE (reference sequence). CDR3 sequence: CASSQGGGDTQYF. The CDR3 DNA is TGTGCCAGCAGCCAAGGGGGCGGAGATACGCAGTATTTT.

The V gene is TRBV24-1, the J gene TRBJ2-5; TRBD2 matches at 14 bases. Germline V gene sequence: CDR1 KGHDR, CDR2 SFDVKD. The ends lost 2 bases at V and 7 bases at J; junction bases unmatched: 2. This CDR3 has 15 amino acids. In DNA form, the CDR3 reads TGTGCCACCAGTGATTCCGGGACTAGCGGGGGGACCCAGTACTTC. Protein sequence: CATSDSGTSGGTQYF.

The V gene is TRBV2, the J gene TRBJ1-2; D uncertain. The CDR3 runs 14 residues. Germline V CDR1 and CDR2: SNHLY, FYNNEI. V was cut by 1 base and J by 8 bases, with 14 bases left in between. The CDR3 here is CASSEDGQLRGYTF. The CDR3 bases are TGTGCCAGCAGTGAAGACGGCCAATTGAGGGGCTACACCTTC.

With respect to this clone: One end of the junction is discordant with germline, which a read error may explain. The CDR3 DNA reads TGTGCCAGCTCTCCACAGACAGGGGAGTCCACTGAAGCTTTCTTT. This encodes CASSPQTGESTEAFF. The chain employs TRBV18 and TRBJ1-1; 8 nucleotides line up with TRBD1. From germline, CDR1 is KGHSH and CDR2 LQKENI. The CDR3 sequence is 15 residues long.

The chain couples TRBV11-2 to TRBJ1-4; D perhaps matches TRBD1 (5 bases). The V end lost 0 bases, the J end lost 10 bases, and 15 bases lay between the germline ends. The CDR3 runs to 15 residues. Germline V gene data show CDR1 as SGHAT and CDR2 as FQNNGV. The CDR3 DNA reads as TGTGCCAGCAGCTTAGACCGGGCCCCCGGGGGAAAACTGTTTTTT. Translated, it gives CASSLDRAPGGKLFF.

The CDR3 DNA is TGCGCCAGCAGCCAAGACGGGGGGTATAGAAACACCATATATTTT. Its translation is CASSQDGGYRNTIYF. The rearrangement joins TRBV4-1 to TRBJ1-3, with a possible D match to TRBD1 (5 bases). V was cut by 0 bases and J by 5 bases, with 11 bases left in between. CDR1 and CDR2 from the germline V gene are MGHRA and YSYEKL. This CDR3 has 15 residues.

The rearrangement uses TRBV7-2 and TRBJ2-1; 10 bases align to TRBD2. Trimming at V came to 2 bases and at J to 9 bases, leaving 7 bases not matched to a gene. The V gene's germline CDR1 is SGHTA and CDR2 FQGNSA. This CDR3 region has 15 residues. The CDR3 loop is CASSLSLAGKGEQFF. The CDR3 DNA reads TGTGCCAGCAGCTTATCACTAGCGGGGAAGGGTGAGCAGTTCTTC.

The chain has TRBV3-1 (or the pseudogene TRBV3-2) and TRBJ1-5, with TRBD1 matching over 7 bases. The CDR3 consists of 15 residues. V lost 3 bases and J lost 3; bases outside the gene matches: 5. Germline-derived CDR1 and CDR2 are LGHDT and YNNKEL (reference sequence). The CDR3 DNA is TGTGCCAGCAGCCATTCGACAGGGACCAATCAGCCCCAGCATTTT. Residues: CASSHSTGTNQPQHF.

The CDR3 spells CASSLARKNSGNSLYF. Here the CDR3 DNA reads TGTGCCAGCAGCTTGGCCAGGAAGAACTCTGGAAATTCGTTATATTTT. The J gene is TRBJ1-3, the V gene TRBV5-6, with D hard to call. With 0 bases removed from V and 14 bases from J, the gap between germline ends came to 24 bases. The length of the CDR3 is 16 residues. CDR1 is SGHDT and CDR2 is YYEEEE in the germline V gene.

The V and J genes are TRBV6-6 and TRBJ1-6; D call uncertain. The CDR3 runs 15 residues. The germline V and J ends were trimmed by 5 bases and 9 bases, with 17 bases remaining between them. Germline CDR1 is MNHNY and CDR2 is SVGAGI (reference sequence). CDR3 sequence: CASSKEGVDTSPLHF. The CDR3 nucleotides are TGTGCCAGCAGTAAGGAGGGTGTGGATACTTCACCCCTCCACTTT.

The chain has TRBV12-5 and TRBJ2-3, with D tentatively TRBD1 (6 bases). Trimming stripped 7 bases from V and 5 bases from J, with 19 bases between. Germline V lookup: CDR1 LGHNT, CDR2 FRNRAP. There are 15 residues in the CDR3. DNA of the CDR3: TGTGCTAGTGCCCCTACACAGGGAATCGGAGATACGCAGTATTTT. This translates into CASAPTQGIGDTQYF.

The rearrangement joins TRBV24-1 to TRBJ2-3, with 8 bases fitting TRBD1. This CDR3 contains 16 residues. V trimming: 4 bases; J trimming: 4 bases; junction bases outside the gene matches: 9. Germline V gene lookup returns CDR1 KGHDR and CDR2 SFDVKD. The CDR3 DNA sequence: TGTGCCACCAGTGAGGGACAGGTGGGGATCTCAGATACGCAGTATTTT. Encoded protein: CATSEGQVGISDTQYF.